Following are 28 T cell receptor beta chains from one sample sequenced in a study of blood T cell repertoires in COVID-19. Method: immunoSEQ multiplex PCR; TCRdb's copy keeps in-frame clones and lacks some. The data hold under 250,000 clones, with under 90% observed a single time. Material for sequencing was PBMCs or T cells enriched from blood (not recorded which). The receptors stem from a woman aged 50 to 65 with acute COVID-19.

The chain employs TRBV6-5 and TRBJ1-1; 9 nucleotides line up with TRBD1. Trimming at V came to 5 bases and at J to 8 bases, leaving 6 bases not matched to a gene. The CDR3 is made up of 13 amino acids. Germline CDR1 MNHEY, CDR2 SVGAGI. The DNA for the CDR3 is TGTGCCAGCAGTCGGTCCGGGACAGGGGAAGCTTTCTTT. The encoded protein is CASSRSGTGEAFF.

The V gene is TRBV28, the J gene TRBJ1-5; possible D gene TRBD1, 5 bases. The CDR3 consists of 16 residues. V was clipped by 5 bases and J by 2 bases, with 16 bases between them. Germline V gene lookup returns CDR1 MDHEN and CDR2 SYDVKM. In DNA, the CDR3 is TGTGCCAGCAGTCCCGGGAGAAGGGGAGGCAATCAGCCCCAGCATTTT. Its translation: CASSPGRRGGNQPQHF.

This clone was found once. The rearrangement joins TRBV7-2 to TRBJ2-1; TRBD2 is a possible D gene (7 bases). V shed 4 bases and J shed 12 bases, with 22 bases lying between them. The CDR3 covers 15 residues. Germline V lookup: CDR1 SGHTA, CDR2 FQGNSA. The CDR3 sequence: CASSSPGLQRGGQFF. CDR3 in DNA: TGTGCCAGCAGCTCTCCGGGACTACAGAGGGGGGGGCAGTTCTTC.

This rearrangement joins TRBV12-3 or TRBV12-4 to TRBJ1-2, with D unclear. Trimming removed 6 bases at V and 1 base at J, with 9 bases between. This CDR3 comprises 13 residues. The CDR3 loop is CASRPRDNYGYTF. For the CDR3, the DNA is TGTGCCAGCAGACCACGGGATAACTATGGCTACACCTTC.

The CDR3 bases are TGTGCCAGCAAATACAGGGATGGTTTTCAGGTTTTAGCCTACGAGCAGTACTTC. Translating gives CASKYRDGFQVLAYEQYF. The rearrangement links TRBV9 to TRBJ2-7, with D maybe TRBD1 (6 bases). CDR1 is SGDLS, CDR2 YYNGEE, per germline. Trimming left V 6 bases short and J 2 bases short, with 27 bases between. The CDR3 consists of 18 residues.

The chain combines TRBV29-1 with TRBJ1-1; 10 bases are shared with TRBD1. Germline CDR1 SQVTM, CDR2 ANQGSEA. CDR3 size: 12 residues. With V trimmed by 6 bases and J by 5 bases, 3 bases remained unmatched. DNA for the CDR3: TGCAGCGTCGACAGGGGGCGGACTGAAGCTTTCTTT. Its translation is CSVDRGRTEAFF.

The V gene is TRBV5-4, the J gene TRBJ1-2; weak D call: TRBD1 (5 bases). CDR1 is SGHNT, CDR2 YYREEE, per germline (reference sequence). This CDR3 is built from 15 residues. V was cut by 5 bases and J by 2 bases, with 16 bases left in between. The CDR3 reads CASRGAGNQNYGYTF. CDR3 nucleotide sequence: TGTGCCAGCAGGGGCGCAGGGAACCAGAACTATGGCTACACCTTC.

The chain joins TRBV19 to TRBJ1-3, with a tentative D call TRBD1 (6 bases). The CDR3 is 14 amino acids. V was clipped by 10 bases and J by 0 bases, with 13 bases between them. Germline V lookup: CDR1 LNHDA, CDR2 SQIVND (reference sequence). In DNA form, the CDR3 reads TGTGCCACCCGAACAGGGATCTCTGGAAACACCATATATTTT. The encoded protein is CATRTGISGNTIYF.

This chain connects TRBV11-2 to TRBJ2-7, with a tentative D call TRBD2 (7 bases). Germline V CDR1 and CDR2: SGHAT, FQNNGV. Trimming left V 3 bases short and J 4 bases short, with 25 bases between. CDR3 length: 18 amino acids. The CDR3 DNA reads as TGTGCCAGCAGCTTTGACTTGGGAGACGCGGGGGCGAAATACGAGCAGTACTTC. Translation gives CASSFDLGDAGAKYEQYF.

The V call is TRBV7-9, the J call TRBJ1-1; D might be TRBD1 (5 bases). The germline V gene has CDR1 SEHNR and CDR2 FQNEAQ (reference sequence). The CDR3 is 13 residues long. V lost 4 bases, J lost 1 base, and 7 bases lay in between. CDR3 region: CASSWGPNTEAFF. The DNA for the CDR3 is TGTGCCAGCAGCTGGGGCCCGAACACTGAAGCTTTCTTT.

The V gene is TRBV2, the J gene TRBJ1-6; TRBD1 agrees at 8 bases. Germline-derived CDR1 and CDR2 are SNHLY and FYNNEI. V shed 8 bases and J 7 bases; nucleotides not matched to a gene: 4. The CDR3 contains 13 residues. CDR3 loop: CASQGAPNSPLHF. CDR3 coding DNA: TGTGCCAGCCAGGGGGCCCCAAATTCACCCCTCCACTTT.

V is TRBV4-1 and J is TRBJ2-7, with 11 bases aligning to TRBD2. The CDR3 covers 15 residues. Trimming took 1 base from V and 4 from J; bases not matched to a gene: 3. The V gene's germline CDR1 is MGHRA and CDR2 YSYEKL. CDR3 protein: CASSQVGTSGYEQYF. CDR3 in DNA: TGCGCCAGCAGCCAAGTGGGGACTAGCGGTTACGAGCAGTACTTC.

This clone was seen more than once but under ten times. The V call is TRBV7-2, the J call TRBJ2-3; weak D call: TRBD1 (6 bases). Germline V lookup: CDR1 SGHTA, CDR2 FQGNSA. This CDR3 contains 15 residues. Between the trimmed V and J ends, which lost 4 bases and 0 bases, there was a span of 11 bases. In DNA, the CDR3 is TGTGCCAGCAGCTGGATTGGACAGAGCACAGATACGCAGTATTTT. It translates to CASSWIGQSTDTQYF.

This clone was seen more than once but under ten times. As DNA, the CDR3 is TGTGCCAGCAGTCAATCGGGACAGGGGGGTTATCAGCCCCAGCATTTT. It encodes CASSQSGQGGYQPQHF. The chain employs TRBV7-2 and TRBJ1-5, with TRBD1 matching 11 bases. Germline CDR1 is SGHTA and CDR2 is FQGNSA. Trimming cost V 6 bases and J 5 bases; bases outside gene matches: 9. This CDR3 has 16 residues.

This sequence joins TRBV19 and TRBJ2-2; TRBD1 might be the D (6 bases). CDR3 length equals 15 residues. Trimming pared 8 bases from V and 0 bases from J, leaving 13 bases between. Germline CDR1 is LNHDA and CDR2 is SQIVND (reference sequence). Here the CDR3 DNA reads TGTGCCAGTCGAAAGGGGGATACGAACACCGGGGAGCTGTTTTTT. Translated: CASRKGDTNTGELFF.

This chain joins TRBV7-2 and TRBJ2-7; 10 bases match TRBD2. CDR1 is SGHTA, CDR2 FQGNSA, per germline. The CDR3 totals 15 residues. V shed 5 bases and J 5 bases; nucleotides not matched to a gene: 9. For the CDR3, the DNA is TGTGCCAGCAGCCCCGTGCTAGCGGGAGTTCACGAGCAGTACTTC. As protein: CASSPVLAGVHEQYF.

The chain combines TRBV3-1 (or the pseudogene TRBV3-2) with TRBJ1-5; D gene uncertain. V was clipped by 3 bases and J by 6 bases, with 9 bases between them. Looked up from germline, CDR1 is LGHDT and CDR2 is YNNKEL (reference sequence). This CDR3 region has 13 residues. As DNA, the CDR3 is TGTGCCAGCAGCCACCTTATCGGTCAGCCCCAGCATTTT. Encoded protein: CASSHLIGQPQHF.

This chain connects TRBV5-4 to TRBJ2-1; possible D gene TRBD1, 8 bases. Germline V gene sequence: CDR1 SGHNT, CDR2 YYREEE (reference sequence). The ends were cut back, 2 bases at V and 7 bases at J, with 13 bases in the middle. The CDR3 runs 14 residues. Written as DNA, the CDR3 is TGTGCCAGCAGCTTACAGGGGGGGTCTAATGAGCAGTTCTTC. Its protein product is CASSLQGGSNEQFF.

J is TRBJ1-4 and V is TRBV19, with 7 bases that match TRBD1. V lost 1 base, J lost 4 bases, and 9 bases stayed unmatched. The V gene's germline CDR1 is LNHDA and CDR2 SQIVND (reference sequence). CDR3 length equals 17 residues. The CDR3 coding sequence is TGTGCCAGTAGTATAGCTGCCGGGACAGCGTTTAATGAAAAACTGTTTTTT. Amino acid sequence: CASSIAAGTAFNEKLFF.

Only one count was recorded for this clone. V usage is TRBV14 and J usage is TRBJ1-1; 8 positions match TRBD1. The J segment lost 1 base and the V segment lost 5 bases, leaving 9 bases of the junction unmatched. CDR1 and CDR2 from the germline V gene are SGHDN and FVKESK. The CDR3 is 16 amino acids. The CDR3 loop reads CASSNRQGRGNTEAFF. The CDR3 DNA sequence: TGTGCCAGCAGCAACCGACAGGGGAGGGGGAACACTGAAGCTTTCTTT.

The chain is built from TRBV27 and TRBJ1-2; D not resolved. Germline V gene sequence: CDR1 MNHEY, CDR2 SMNVEV (reference sequence). The V and J ends lost 6 bases and 6 bases respectively, with 20 bases between them. This CDR3 comprises 15 residues. The chain's CDR3 is CASRLTRYLRDGYTF. In DNA, the CDR3 is TGTGCCAGCAGGCTAACTCGGTACCTAAGAGATGGCTACACCTTC.

CDR3 DNA: TGTGCCAGCAGTTACGACAGGGGACAAGAGACCCAGTACTTC. Protein: CASSYDRGQETQYF. The rearrangement joins TRBV6-5 to TRBJ2-5; 8 bases agree with TRBD1. Germline V gene lookup returns CDR1 MNHEY and CDR2 SVGAGI. This CDR3 is 14 amino acids long. Losses at the gene ends were 2 bases for V and 2 bases for J; bases not matched to a gene: 1.

The chain recombines TRBV4-3 with TRBJ2-1; no clear D. Germline loops: CDR1 LGHNA, CDR2 YSLEER. V dropped 0 bases and J dropped 4 bases, with 7 bases sitting between them. There are 14 residues in the CDR3. The CDR3 sequence is CASSQDHFYNEQFF. CDR3 DNA: TGCGCCAGCAGCCAAGACCACTTTTACAATGAGCAGTTCTTC.

The rearrangement uses TRBV10-3 and TRBJ2-7; 8 nucleotides agree with TRBD2. V trimming: 6 bases; J trimming: 3 bases; junction bases outside the gene matches: 1. The CDR3 has 12 residues. Germline V lookup: CDR1 ENHRY, CDR2 SYGVKD. The CDR3 DNA sequence: TGTGCCATCAGCGGGGGGGACTACGAGCAGTACTTC. It translates to CAISGGDYEQYF.

The chain is built from TRBV29-1 and TRBJ2-3; maybe TRBD1 (6 bases). This CDR3 comprises 19 residues. V was shortened by 3 bases and J by 6 bases, with 31 bases between the two germline ends. In germline, CDR1 is SQVTM, CDR2 ANQGSEA. CDR3 protein: CSVEGYRAPRKLVSDTQYF. CDR3 sequence (DNA): TGCAGCGTTGAGGGGTACAGGGCCCCCCGAAAACTAGTCAGTGATACGCAGTATTTT.

The J gene is TRBJ1-6, the V gene TRBV5-8; D gene unclear. Trimming cost V 7 bases and J 10 bases, with 18 bases left between them. The CDR3 has 14 amino acids. Germline lookup yields CDR1 SGHTS and CDR2 YDEGEE. As DNA, the CDR3 is TGTGCCAGCCCGGCCGGTCAGGATGGGTCACCCCTCCACTTT. Translation gives CASPAGQDGSPLHF.

The chain joins TRBV18 to TRBJ2-7; 9 nucleotides align to TRBD1. Per the germline V gene, CDR1 is KGHSH and CDR2 is LQKENI. V shed 8 bases, J shed 2 bases, and the junction held 4 bases outside the gene matches. This CDR3 is 13 amino acids long. Here the CDR3 reads CASAGQGTYEQYF. The CDR3 nucleotides read TGTGCCAGCGCGGGACAGGGAACCTACGAGCAGTACTTC.

This clone was observed a single time. V and J are TRBV11-1 and TRBJ2-3; a possible D gene is TRBD2 (6 bases). Germline-derived CDR1 and CDR2 are SGHAT and FQDESV (reference sequence). Trimming cost V 3 bases and J 6 bases, with 16 bases left between them. The CDR3 is 15 residues long. CDR3 amino acids: CASSFGTGDPDTQYF. The DNA for the CDR3 is TGTGCCAGCAGCTTCGGGACGGGGGACCCCGATACGCAGTATTTT. Supplemented by reference TRBV11-1 and TRBJ2-3, the full variable domain reads EAEVAQSPRYKITEKSQAVAFWCDPISGHATLYWYRQILGQGPELLVQFQDESVVDDSQLPKDRFSAERLKGVDSTLKIQPAELGDSAMYLCASSFGTGDPDTQYFGPGTRLTVL.